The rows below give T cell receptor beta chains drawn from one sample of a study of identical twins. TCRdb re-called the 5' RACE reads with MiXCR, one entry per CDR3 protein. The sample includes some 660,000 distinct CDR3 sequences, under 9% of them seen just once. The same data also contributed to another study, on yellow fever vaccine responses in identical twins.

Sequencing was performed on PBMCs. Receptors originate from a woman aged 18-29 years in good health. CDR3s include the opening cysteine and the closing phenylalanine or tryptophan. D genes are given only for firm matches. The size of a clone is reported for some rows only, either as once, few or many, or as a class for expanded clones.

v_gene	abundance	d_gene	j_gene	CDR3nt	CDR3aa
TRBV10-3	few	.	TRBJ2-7	TGTGCCATCAGAGAGGGGCCGATAGGGGGGTTCTACGAGCAGTACTTC	CAIREGPIGGFYEQYF
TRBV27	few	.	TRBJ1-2	TGTGCCAGCAGTTTACTGGCAGAAGACAACTATGGCTACACCTTC	CASSLLAEDNYGYTF
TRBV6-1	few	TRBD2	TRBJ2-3	TGTGCCAGCAGTATTGGGACTAGCGCTACCCGTAGGGATACGCAGTATTTT	CASSIGTSATRRDTQYF
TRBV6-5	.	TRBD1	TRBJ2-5	TGTGCCAGCAGTTACACGTCAGGGGGCTTAGAGACCCAGTACTTC	CASSYTSGGLETQYF
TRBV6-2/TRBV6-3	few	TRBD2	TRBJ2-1	TGTGCCAGCACCCCTGGTGAGGGACTAGCGGCCTACAATGAGCAGTTCTTC	CASTPGEGLAAYNEQFF
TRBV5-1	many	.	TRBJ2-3	TGCGCCAGCAGCTTGGCGTCGGGGTTATTCAACGCAGATACGCAGTATTTT	CASSLASGLFNADTQYF
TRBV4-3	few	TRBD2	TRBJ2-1	TGCGCCAGCAGCCACCTGACTAGCGGGAGGGCCTACAATGAGCAGTTCTTC	CASSHLTSGRAYNEQFF
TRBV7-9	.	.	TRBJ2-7	TGTGCCAGCAGCTTAGCCGGTGAAGTCGAGCAGTACTTC	CASSLAGEVEQYF
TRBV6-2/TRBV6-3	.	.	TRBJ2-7	TGTGCCAGCAGTACTCCTAGCGACGAGCAGTACTTC	CASSTPSDEQYF
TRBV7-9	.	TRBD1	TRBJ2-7	TGTGCCAGCAGCACCCGGGACAGGGCTTACGAGCAGTACTTC	CASSTRDRAYEQYF
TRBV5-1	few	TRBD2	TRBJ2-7	TGCGCCAGCAGCGGGGGACTAGCGGGACTCGAGCAGTACTTC	CASSGGLAGLEQYF
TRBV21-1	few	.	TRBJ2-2	TGTGCCAGTAGGCTTCTCAGGGTTTTTGGCACCGGGGAGCTGTTTTTT	CASRLLRVFGTGELFF
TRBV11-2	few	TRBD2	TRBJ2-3	TGTGCCAGCAAACGGGAGGGGAGGAGAACTCACACAGATACGCAGTATTTT	CASKREGRRTHTDTQYF
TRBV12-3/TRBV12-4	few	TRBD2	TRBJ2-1	TGTGCCAGCAGTCGGGGTAGCGGGGGGGTAAGTGAGCAGTTCTTC	CASSRGSGGVSEQFF
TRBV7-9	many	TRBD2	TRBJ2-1	TGTGCCAGCAGCTTAGCTAGCGGGGGCTTCTACAATGAGCAGTTCTTC	CASSLASGGFYNEQFF
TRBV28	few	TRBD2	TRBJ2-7	TGTGCCAGCAGTTTTTCACTAGCGGGGCTTTCCTACGAGCAGTACTTC	CASSFSLAGLSYEQYF
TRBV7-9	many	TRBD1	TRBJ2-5	TGTGCCAGCAGCCTGGGACAGGCCCTGGGAGAGACCCAGTACTTC	CASSLGQALGETQYF
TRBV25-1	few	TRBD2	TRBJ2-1	TGTGCCAGCAACCCCAGCGGGAGCTCCTACAATGAGCAGTTCTTC	CASNPSGSSYNEQFF
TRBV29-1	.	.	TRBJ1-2	TGCAGCGTTGATCTGGAGGAGACCTATGGCTACACCTTC	CSVDLEETYGYTF
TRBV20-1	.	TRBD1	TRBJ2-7	TGCAGTGCTCACATCCGGGACAGCTACGAGCAGTACTTC	CSAHIRDSYEQYF
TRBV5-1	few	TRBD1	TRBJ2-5	TGCGCCAGCAGCTCGACTCAGACAGGGAGAGAGACCCAGTACTTC	CASSSTQTGRETQYF
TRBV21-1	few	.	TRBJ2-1	TGTGCCAGCAGCAAACCTAACCCCAGAAGGACAAGGGTCGGTTACAATGAGCAGTTCTTC	CASSKPNPRRTRVGYNEQFF
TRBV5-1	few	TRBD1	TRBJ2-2	TGCGCCAGCAGCTCAGGGGGCGCACCCACCGGGGAGCTGTTTTTT	CASSSGGAPTGELFF
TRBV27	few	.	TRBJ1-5	TGTGCCAGCAGCCGGGCCCTCAATCAGCCCCAGCATTTT	CASSRALNQPQHF
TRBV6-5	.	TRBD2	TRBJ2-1	TGTGCCAGCAGTTGGACTAGCGGGGTCTCCTACAATGAGCAGTTCTTC	CASSWTSGVSYNEQFF
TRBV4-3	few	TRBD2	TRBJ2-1	TGCGCCAGCAGCCGCGGGAGGGGGTACAATGAGCAGTTCTTC	CASSRGRGYNEQFF
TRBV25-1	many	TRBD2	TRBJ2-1	TGTGCCAGCAGTGATTCGGCGGGAGGGGCCTACAATGAGCAGTTCTTC	CASSDSAGGAYNEQFF
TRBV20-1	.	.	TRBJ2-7	TGCAGTGCTAGTAAGGACACCGTTACCTACGAGCAGTACTTC	CSASKDTVTYEQYF
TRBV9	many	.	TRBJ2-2	TGTGCCAGCAGCCCGTCAGGGTACGGAACCGGGGAGCTGTTTTTT	CASSPSGYGTGELFF
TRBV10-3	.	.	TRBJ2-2	TGTGCCATCAGTGAAGGGTCCGGGGAGCTGTTTTTT	CAISEGSGELFF
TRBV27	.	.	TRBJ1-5	TGTGCCAGCAGTTTCCAAGGGGGGTGGAACAATCAGCCCCAGCATTTT	CASSFQGGWNNQPQHF